These 15 T cell receptor beta chains share one sample of origin, sequenced in a study of shared clonotypes between healthy human individuals. CD8 cells regarded as naive lacked CD45RO, were positively chosen for CCR7, and omitted terminally differentiated effector memory CD45RA+ cells. Assay used: immunoSEQ multiplex PCR; TCRdb lists only in-frame clones, some missing. The repertoire holds some 2 million clones, with approximately 94% as singletons. The sequencing input was naive CD8+ T cells sorted from blood. These TCRs come from a young man in good health.

Remarks on this clone: The same CDR3 also results from other DNA sequences found in this sample. The V and J genes are TRBV30 and TRBJ2-3; unclear D gene. The V gene lost 2 bases and the J gene lost 3 bases, with 9 bases spanning the gap. The CDR3 has 13 amino acids. The germline CDR1 and CDR2 sequences are GTSNPN and SVGIG (reference sequence). CDR3 protein: CAWSWSSTDTQYF. The CDR3 bases are TGTGCCTGGAGTTGGAGTTCGACAGATACGCAGTATTTT.

This chain uses TRBV9 with TRBJ2-3; D uncertain. This CDR3 spans 13 amino acids. Germline loops: CDR1 SGDLS, CDR2 YYNGEE. Between the trimmed V and J ends, which lost 4 bases and 2 bases, there was a span of 8 bases. CDR3 sequence: CASSMALTDTQYF. The CDR3 region has the DNA TGTGCCAGCAGCATGGCTCTCACAGATACGCAGTATTTT.

This clone was recorded only once. The chain carries TRBV9 and TRBJ1-6, with a tentative D call TRBD1 (6 bases). Germline V gives CDR1 SGDLS, CDR2 YYNGEE. This CDR3 has 16 residues. V was clipped by 0 bases and J by 4 bases, with 11 bases between them. CDR3 amino acids: CASSVEAGAYNSPLHF. CDR3 DNA: TGTGCCAGCAGCGTAGAGGCAGGGGCTTATAATTCACCCCTCCACTTT.

The rearrangement uses TRBV11-2 and TRBJ2-7; no firm D call. CDR3 length: 12 amino acids. The V end was cut by 5 bases, the J end by 3 bases, with 8 bases between. The germline V gene has CDR1 SGHAT and CDR2 FQNNGV. CDR3 nucleotides: TGTGCCAGCAGCCCAGGCCACTACGAGCAGTACTTC. Amino acids: CASSPGHYEQYF. Combining the CDR3 with reference TRBV11-2 and TRBJ2-7 gives the whole variable domain EAGVAQSPRYKIIEKRQSVAFWCNPISGHATLYWYQQILGQGPKLLIQFQNNGVVDDSQLPKDRFSAERLKGVDSTLKIQPAKLEDSAVYLCASSPGHYEQYFGPGTRLTVT.

J is TRBJ1-4 and V is TRBV4-3; D is perhaps TRBD1 (6 bases). The germline V and J ends were trimmed by 0 bases and 7 bases, with 15 bases remaining between them. This CDR3 is built from 16 residues. Germline V gene data show CDR1 as LGHNA and CDR2 as YSLEER. The CDR3 DNA follows: TGCGCCAGCAGCCAAGACCGACAGGTTGTCGCTGAAAAACTGTTTTTT. Its translation is CASSQDRQVVAEKLFF.

This clone has more than one count but fewer than ten. The V gene is TRBV2, the J gene TRBJ1-2, with unresolved D. The V end lost 2 bases, the J end lost 2 bases, and 6 bases lay between the germline ends. Germline loops: CDR1 SNHLY, CDR2 FYNNEI. The length of the CDR3 is 13 residues. The CDR3 here is CASSEFSNYGYTF. CDR3 nucleotide sequence: TGTGCCAGCAGTGAATTTTCCAACTATGGCTACACCTTC.

The chain is built from TRBV2 and TRBJ1-2; D is unresolved. Germline lookup yields CDR1 SNHLY and CDR2 FYNNEI. Trimming left V 1 base short and J 0 bases short, with 18 bases between. This CDR3 is 18 amino acids long. CDR3 in DNA: TGTGCCAGCAGTGAAGTGGATTTGAGGGCAGAGACTAACTATGGCTACACCTTC. This translates into CASSEVDLRAETNYGYTF.

V usage is TRBV7-9 and J usage is TRBJ1-1; weak D call: TRBD1 (5 bases). The germline V gene encodes CDR1 SEHNR and CDR2 FQNEAQ (reference sequence). The CDR3 has 15 residues. Trimming removed 3 bases from V and 3 bases from J, with 14 bases in between. The CDR3 is CASSLWQGRDTEAFF. DNA for the CDR3: TGTGCCAGCAGCTTGTGGCAGGGCCGGGACACTGAAGCTTTCTTT.

On this clone itself: This sample includes further DNA sequences coding for the same CDR3. The V and J genes are TRBV30 and TRBJ2-3; 8 bases map to TRBD1. The CDR3 length is 14 residues. Germline-derived CDR1 and CDR2 are GTSNPN and SVGIG (reference sequence). Trimming removed 3 bases from V and 1 base from J; junction bases left unmatched: 3. The CDR3, as DNA: TGTGCCTGGAGCCCGGGACAGGGCACAGATACGCAGTATTTT. This encodes CAWSPGQGTDTQYF.

The J gene is TRBJ1-2, the V gene TRBV27; 11 bases are a match to TRBD1. In germline, CDR1 is MNHEY, CDR2 SMNVEV (reference sequence). The V and J ends lost 6 bases and 6 bases, in that order; junction bases with no gene match: 12. The CDR3 is 16 residues long. The CDR3 nucleotides are TGTGCCAGCAGCTTTACCCCCCGGGACAGGGGGAATGGCTACACCTTC. This sequence encodes CASSFTPRDRGNGYTF.

V and J are TRBV11-3 and TRBJ1-6, with TRBD1 identical over 7 bases. CDR1 SGHNT and CDR2 YENEEA come from the germline V gene. V shed 4 bases and J 5 bases; nucleotides not matched to a gene: 2. This CDR3 is built from 14 residues. Written as DNA, the CDR3 is TGTGCCAGCAGCTCCGGGACAGATAATTCACCCCTCCACTTT. It specifies CASSSGTDNSPLHF.

This chain joins TRBV28 and TRBJ2-7; D remains ambiguous. Germline lookup yields CDR1 MDHEN and CDR2 SYDVKM. The CDR3 runs 12 residues. Trimming stripped 6 bases from V and 4 bases from J, with 10 bases between. CDR3 in DNA: TGTGCCAGCAGAAAGGGCGCATACGAGCAGTACTTC. This translates into CASRKGAYEQYF.

The chain is built from TRBV13 and TRBJ1-6; the D gene is possibly TRBD1 (6 bases). V was clipped by 0 bases and J by 5 bases, with 14 bases between them. The germline gives CDR1 PRHDT, CDR2 FYEKMQ (reference sequence). CDR3 length equals 17 residues. Here the CDR3 DNA reads TGTGCCAGCAGCTTAGGTATCATGGGGGGCAATAATTCACCCCTCCACTTT. Amino acid sequence: CASSLGIMGGNNSPLHF.

This rearrangement joins TRBV4-1 to TRBJ1-6, with D unresolved. Germline V lookup: CDR1 MGHRA, CDR2 YSYEKL. V was cut by 0 bases and J by 7 bases, with 4 bases left in between. This CDR3 spans 13 amino acids. The CDR3 sequence is CASSQDVNSPLHF. In DNA form, the CDR3 reads TGCGCCAGCAGCCAAGATGTGAATTCACCCCTCCACTTT.

The rearrangement joins TRBV4-1 to TRBJ1-2; D gene unclear. Germline V gene sequence: CDR1 MGHRA, CDR2 YSYEKL. CDR3 length: 13 residues. V lost 4 bases to trimming and J lost 5 bases, with 11 bases between them. Here the CDR3 DNA reads TGCGCCAGCAGCCCCCAGACGCTTTATGGCTACACCTTC. The encoded protein is CASSPQTLYGYTF.